This T cell receptor beta chain is from a study of cytomegalovirus exposure and HLA in healthy donors. Study-wide points: The study reported that TCR beta sequences accurately predicted HLA-A and HLA-B alleles in most subjects. Productive rates of about 87% or about 30% were seen for most TCR beta V segments in an earlier analysis.

On this clone itself: Its antigen is as yet unknown.

The PCR employed 60 Vbeta primers together with 13 Jbeta primers. Sequencing was performed with immunoSEQ multiplex PCR; in TCRdb, only in-frame clones are kept and a portion is missing. This sample contains 100,000 or so clones. The specimen sequenced was PBMCs. The receptor was isolated from a man aged 50-59 years in good health and CMV-seronegative.

This chain's CDR3 is CASSHYRDGNQPQHF. The CDR3 nucleotides are TGTGCCAGCAGTCACTACAGGGATGGCAATCAGCCCCAGCATTTT. This chain joins TRBV6-5 and TRBJ1-5, with D perhaps TRBD1 (6 bases). V was trimmed by 5 bases and J by 2 bases, leaving 13 bases between them. There are 15 residues in the CDR3. Germline loops: CDR1 MNHEY, CDR2 SVGAGI.